The 25 T cell receptor beta chains in this list originate from one sample, sequenced in a study of spatial heterogeneity in lung cancer. The time point here: sample taken at primary tumor resection. Sequencing covered unsorted whole RNA taken from tumor, nontumor lung or frozen PBMC. TCRdb reprocessed the 5' RACE reads with MiXCR, giving one entry per CDR3 protein. The profile shows about 13,000 distinct CDR3 sequences, around 5% of them singletons. The sequences come from lung tumor tissue, collected at surgery. Receptors were obtained from a human donor with early-stage non-small cell lung cancer.

As concerns this clonotype: A junction boundary mismatches the germline segment, possibly from a read error. This beta chain is an unintended read in a library built for alpha chains; its size means little. The J gene is TRBJ1-1, the V gene TRBV29-1; a possible D gene is TRBD1 (5 bases). The CDR3 is 14 residues long. The germline V gene has CDR1 SQVTM and CDR2 ANQGSEA. CDR3 loop: CSVERGRLNTEAFF. The CDR3, as DNA: TGCAGCGTTGAACGGGGACGCCTGAACACTGAAGCCTTCTTT.

The table lists this clonotype with many counts. The size of this beta chain means little, since it is a stray read in a library made for alpha chains. This chain uses TRBV4-2 with TRBJ2-3; D uncertain. This CDR3 is 12 amino acids long. The germline CDR1 and CDR2 sequences are LGHNA and YNFKEQ. V lost 3 bases, J lost 6 bases, and 7 bases lay in between. The CDR3 reads CASSHRPDTQYF. The CDR3 DNA follows: TGTGCCAGCAGCCACCGACCGGATACGCAGTATTTT.

In its sample, this clonotype was seen many times. Little can be read into the size of this beta chain, an off-target read in a library designed for alpha chains. The chain links TRBV6-6 to TRBJ2-2, with 8 positions matching TRBD1. Germline V gene lookup returns CDR1 MNHNY and CDR2 SVGAGI (reference sequence). V gave up 8 bases and J gave up 1 base; unmatched junction bases: 6. CDR3 length: 15 residues. The CDR3 loop reads CASRRTGRNTGELFF. CDR3 sequence (DNA): TGTGCCAGCCGGAGGACAGGGAGGAACACCGGGGAGCTGTTTTTT.

This clonotype was detected many times. This beta chain was picked up by a library intended for alpha chains and is off target, so its count carries little meaning. The V call is TRBV12-3 or TRBV12-4, the J call TRBJ2-7; D could derive from TRBD1 or TRBD2 (6 bases each). The CDR3 has 14 amino acids. The V end was cut by 3 bases, the J end by 5 bases, with 14 bases between. The CDR3 region is CASSFGGRVHEQYF. In DNA form, the CDR3 reads TGTGCCAGCAGTTTCGGGGGCAGGGTCCACGAGCAGTACTTC.

Many counts were recorded for this clonotype. Little can be read into the size of this beta chain, an off-target read in a library designed for alpha chains. This chain joins TRBV6-5 and TRBJ2-1; D possibly corresponds to TRBD1 (6 bases). The germline V gene has CDR1 MNHEY and CDR2 SVGAGI. CDR3 length equals 14 residues. V was shortened by 6 bases and J by 5 bases, with 14 bases between the two germline ends. CDR3 in amino acids: CASSLAGENNEQFF. Here the CDR3 DNA reads TGTGCCAGCAGCCTCGCAGGGGAGAACAATGAGCAGTTCTTC.

This clonotype has ten or more counts. This beta chain appears as a stray read in a library generated for alpha chains; its size is not informative. This sequence joins TRBV13 and TRBJ1-1; D gene ambiguous. V lost 1 base and J lost 5, with 8 bases in between. The germline gives CDR1 PRHDT, CDR2 FYEKMQ (reference sequence). The CDR3 runs 13 residues. This CDR3 reads CASSLVRRTEAFF. The CDR3 region has the DNA TGTGCCAGCAGCTTAGTTCGGAGGACTGAAGCTTTCTTT.

Of note for this clonotype: This beta chain turned up in a library designed for alpha chains; as an off-target read, its abundance says little. The chain joins TRBV6-2 or TRBV6-3 to TRBJ2-1, with TRBD2 identical over 14 bases. Germline assignment: CDR1 MNHEY and CDR2 SVGEGT. The CDR3 consists of 15 residues. Trimming removed 7 bases from V and 8 bases from J; junction bases left unmatched: 7. CDR3 in amino acids: CASTLGLAGADEQFF. CDR3 DNA: TGTGCCAGCACCCTGGGACTAGCGGGAGCGGATGAGCAGTTCTTC.

This clonotype was recorded at least ten times. This beta chain lies outside the target of a library built for alpha chains; its clone size means little. The CDR3 reads CSVGGTEAFF. The CDR3 DNA sequence: TGCAGCGTTGGCGGGACTGAAGCTTTCTTT. This rearrangement joins TRBV29-1 to TRBJ1-1; D uncertain. The germline V and J ends were trimmed by 4 bases and 5 bases, with 5 bases remaining between them. Germline loops: CDR1 SQVTM, CDR2 ANQGSEA. The CDR3 runs 10 residues.

This clonotype was picked up many times. This beta chain is a stray read from a library made for alpha chains; its abundance is not meaningful. V gene TRBV6-1 combines with J gene TRBJ1-5; D unclear. This CDR3 has 14 amino acids. Germline-derived CDR1 and CDR2 are MNHNS and SASEGT. Trimming removed 5 bases from V and 5 bases from J, with 13 bases in between. The CDR3 spells CASSSLDLDQPQHF. The CDR3 region has the DNA TGTGCCAGCAGTAGTTTGGACCTCGATCAGCCCCAGCATTTT.

Ten or more counts support this clonotype. The library was designed around alpha chains, so this beta chain is a stray read whose abundance carries little weight. The chain uses TRBV5-6 and TRBJ1-4, with D possibly being TRBD1 (6 bases). CDR3 size: 13 residues. V lost 5 bases and J lost 6, with 11 bases in between. The V gene's germline CDR1 is SGHDT and CDR2 YYEEEE. Here the CDR3 DNA reads TGTGCCAGCAGACTGACAGGATATGAAAAACTGTTTTTT. This gives the protein CASRLTGYEKLFF.

This clonotype appeared a few times. In a library made to pick up alpha chains, this beta chain is a stray read with a size that means little. This chain joins TRBV7-2 and TRBJ2-5; 12 bases map to TRBD2. V lost 4 bases, J lost 4 bases, and 1 base stayed unmatched. Germline lookup yields CDR1 SGHTA and CDR2 FQGNSA. The CDR3 is made up of 14 amino acids. The CDR3 bases are TGTGCCAGCAGCTGGGGACTAGCGGGAGAGACCCAGTACTTC. Protein: CASSWGLAGETQYF.

Details on this clonotype: This beta chain came through as a stray read in a library set up for alpha chains, and its size says little. The gene calls are TRBV12-3 or TRBV12-4 and TRBJ2-6; D remains unclear. This CDR3 contains 13 residues. Trimming shortened V by 2 bases and J by 5 bases, and 4 bases separated the two germline ends. CDR3 sequence reads: CASSLSRANVLTF. DNA of the CDR3: TGTGCCAGCAGTTTAAGCAGGGCCAACGTCCTGACTTTC.

This clonotype was counted many times. This beta chain was picked up by a library intended for alpha chains and is off target, so its count carries little meaning. The rearrangement joins TRBV4-1 to TRBJ1-2; a weak D match, TRBD1 (5 bases). The germline V gene has CDR1 MGHRA and CDR2 YSYEKL. Trimming pared 8 bases from V and 4 bases from J, leaving 20 bases between. CDR3 length: 15 residues. Here the CDR3 reads CASAPIARGRYGYTF. The CDR3 DNA sequence: TGCGCCAGCGCCCCCATCGCCCGGGGCCGCTATGGCTACACCTTC.

This clonotype was seen ten or more times. This beta chain represents an off-target read in a library built for alpha chains; its size is of limited meaning. This sequence joins TRBV6-5 and TRBJ2-2, with D perhaps TRBD2 (6 bases). The germline V gene has CDR1 MNHEY and CDR2 SVGAGI. This CDR3 has 16 residues. With 0 bases removed from V and 1 base from J, the gap between germline ends came to 9 bases. The CDR3 DNA reads as TGTGCCAGCAGTTACTCGGGGAGGCTGAACACCGGGGAGCTGTTTTTT. Translation gives CASSYSGRLNTGELFF.

As regards this clonotype: This beta chain is an unintended read in a library built for alpha chains; its size means little. The CDR3: CASSRISEQFF. CDR3 nucleotide sequence: TGTGCCAGCTCGAGGATTTCGGAGCAGTTCTTC. This chain links TRBV12-3 or TRBV12-4 with TRBJ2-1; D remains unclear. The CDR3 covers 11 residues. Trimming removed 8 bases from V and 10 bases from J, with 12 bases in between.

This clonotype was counted ten times or more. This beta chain is an unintended read in a library built for alpha chains; its size means little. The chain carries TRBV5-1 and TRBJ1-1; D may be TRBD1 (6 bases). V lost 0 bases and J 1 base, leaving 10 bases between the germline ends. This CDR3 spans 15 amino acids. Germline-derived CDR1 and CDR2 are SGHRS and YFSETQ. CDR3 nucleotide sequence: TGCGCCAGCAGCTTGGACGGACAGCAGAACACTGAAGCTTTCTTT. Amino acid sequence: CASSLDGQQNTEAFF.

This clonotype was seen many times. A library made for alpha chains picked up this beta chain off target, so its size means little. The chain links TRBV20-1 to TRBJ1-1; D is perhaps TRBD1 (5 bases). V shed 0 bases and J shed 7 bases, with 9 bases lying between them. The CDR3 consists of 12 residues. Germline assignment: CDR1 DFQATT and CDR2 SNEGSKA (reference sequence). This CDR3 reads CSARDQGIEAFF. In DNA, the CDR3 is TGCAGTGCTAGAGATCAGGGAATTGAAGCTTTCTTT.

This clonotype has at least ten counts. Because this beta chain is a stray read in a library intended to capture alpha chains, its abundance should not be given much weight. The V gene is TRBV12-3 or TRBV12-4, the J gene TRBJ1-3; D ambiguous. The V and J ends lost 5 bases and 0 bases respectively, with 2 bases between them. The CDR3 consists of 12 residues. The CDR3 is CASSRSGNTIYF. DNA for the CDR3: TGTGCCAGCAGTCGCTCTGGAAACACCATATATTTT.

There are many counts of this clonotype. One end of the junction is discordant with germline, which a read error may explain. A library made for alpha chains picked up this beta chain off target, so its size means little. The V and J genes are TRBV6-2 or TRBV6-3 and TRBJ2-7; D is undetermined. The germline V gene has CDR1 MNHEY and CDR2 SVGEGT. The CDR3 has 11 amino acids. CDR3 bases: TGTGCCAGCAGTAACTCCTACGAGCAGTACTTC. Translating gives CASSNSYEQYF.

This clonotype occurred many times. Since it is a stray read in a library aimed at alpha chains, this beta chain has a size that is not meaningful. The chain joins TRBV20-1 to TRBJ2-2; no reliable D call. Germline CDR1 is DFQATT and CDR2 is SNEGSKA (reference sequence). V was pared by 5 bases and J by 6 bases, with 16 bases between. There are 14 residues in the CDR3. The CDR3 coding sequence is TGCAGTGCTCGTGAAGGAGCAAGGGCCGGGGAGCTGTTTTTT. This translates into CSAREGARAGELFF.

About this clonotype: This beta chain came through as a stray read in a library set up for alpha chains, and its size says little. The chain links TRBV5-1 to TRBJ2-4, with D possibly matching TRBD1 (5 bases). The V gene lost 0 bases and the J gene lost 5 bases, with 15 bases spanning the gap. CDR1 and CDR2 (germline): SGHRS, YFSETQ. CDR3 length: 16 residues. The CDR3 bases are TGCGCCAGCAGCTTGGCCGAAGGGATAGGGGAAAACATTCAGTACTTC. The encoded protein is CASSLAEGIGENIQYF.

This clonotype came up many times. This beta chain appears as a stray read in a library generated for alpha chains; its size is not informative. The chain uses TRBV1 and TRBJ1-4. TRBV1 represents a pseudogene. This CDR3 is 17 amino acids long. The CDR3 DNA follows: TGCACCAGCAGCCAAGACAATCAGGAATCAGCTAATGAAAAACTGTTTTTT. Encoded protein: CTSSQDNQESANEKLFF.

In its sample, this clonotype was seen many times. For a library built for alpha chains, this beta chain is a stray read; little rests on its size. The V and J genes are TRBV6-5 and TRBJ1-2; TRBD1 aligns across 8 bases. The CDR3 has 14 residues. Germline CDR1 MNHEY, CDR2 SVGAGI. With V trimmed by 6 bases and J by 1 base, 4 bases remained unmatched. For the CDR3, the DNA is TGTGCCAGCAGCCGACAGGGGAGTAACTATGGCTACACCTTC. Amino acids: CASSRQGSNYGYTF.

With regard to this clonotype: Little can be read into the size of this beta chain, an off-target read in a library designed for alpha chains. The chain is built from TRBV7-8 and TRBJ2-2; 13 bases agree with TRBD2. J gave up 6 bases and V 5 bases, and 15 bases lay outside the gene matches. CDR1 SGHVS and CDR2 FQNEAQ come from the germline V gene. CDR3 length equals 19 residues. The CDR3 DNA sequence: TGTGCCAGCAGCCAGTCGACTAGCGGGAGGAGGGTAAACCCCGGGGAGCTGTTTTTT. Translated, it gives CASSQSTSGRRVNPGELFF.

In its sample, this clonotype was seen many times. The library was prepared for alpha chains; this beta chain is a stray read, so its frequency means little. The rearrangement links TRBV7-2 to TRBJ1-2; 7 bases match TRBD1. CDR3 size: 14 residues. The trim removed 4 bases at V and 2 bases at J, leaving 4 bases unmatched. Germline lookup yields CDR1 SGHTA and CDR2 FQGNSA. The CDR3 protein is CASSSDRANYGYTF. The CDR3 region has the DNA TGTGCCAGCAGCTCCGACAGGGCCAACTATGGCTACACCTTC.